This T cell receptor beta chain originates from a study of OX40 agonist ivuxolimab in advanced cancers. Looking at the study overall: Six ivuxolimab dose levels, 0.01 to 10 mg/kg, were given intravenously every 2 weeks.

Assay: immunoSEQ multiplex PCR; the TCRdb copy retains only in-frame clones and omits some. The sample contains 96,000 or so clones, roughly four fifths of which appear only once. The study, taken as a whole, reports: Expanded clones were, on average, more numerous among CD8+ T cells than CD4+.

Germline CDR1 and CDR2: LNHNV and YYDKDF (reference sequence). V was clipped by 9 bases and J by 0 bases; unmatched bases: 7. This CDR3 contains 14 residues. This clone was seen a few times. What it recognizes is unknown. Excluded were patients having autoimmune disease history or systemic immunosuppression. Source: CD4+ or CD8+ T cells sorted from blood, taken in a trial of the OX40 agonist ivuxolimab. V is TRBV15 and J is TRBJ2-7, with TRBD1 matching over 8 bases. The receptor was isolated from an adult with an advanced solid tumor such as melanoma, head and neck, liver or kidney cancer. The CDR3, as DNA: TGTGCCACAGCGCACAGGGGGAACTCCTACGAGCAGTACTTC. This codes for CATAHRGNSYEQYF.